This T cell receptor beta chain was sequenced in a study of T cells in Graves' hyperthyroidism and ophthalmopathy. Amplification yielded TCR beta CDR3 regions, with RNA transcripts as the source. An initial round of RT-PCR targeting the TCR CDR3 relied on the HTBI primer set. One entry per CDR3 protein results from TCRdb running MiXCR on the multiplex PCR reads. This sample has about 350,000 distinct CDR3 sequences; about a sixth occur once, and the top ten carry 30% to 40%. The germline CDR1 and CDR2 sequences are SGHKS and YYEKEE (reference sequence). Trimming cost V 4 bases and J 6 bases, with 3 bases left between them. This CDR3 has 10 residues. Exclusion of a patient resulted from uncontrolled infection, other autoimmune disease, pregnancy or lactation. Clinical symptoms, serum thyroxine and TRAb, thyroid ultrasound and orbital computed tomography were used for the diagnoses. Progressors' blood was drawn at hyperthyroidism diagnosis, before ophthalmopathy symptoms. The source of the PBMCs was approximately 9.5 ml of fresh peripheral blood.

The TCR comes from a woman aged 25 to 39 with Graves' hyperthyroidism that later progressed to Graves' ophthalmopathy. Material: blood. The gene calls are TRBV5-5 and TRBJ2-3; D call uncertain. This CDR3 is CASSVDTQYF. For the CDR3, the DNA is TGTGCCAGCAGCGTTGATACGCAGTATTTT.